The rows below give T cell receptor beta chains drawn from one sample of a study of chemoradiotherapy in HPV16-positive cancers. Repertoires were generated with immunoSEQ multiplex PCR, while TCRdb's copy carries only in-frame clones and drops some. The sample consists of under 15,000 clones, 65% to 80% of them appearing once. Collection of the sample occurred from a patient who underwent chemoradiotherapy. The receptor set was obtained from a human donor with HPV-associated anogenital cancer. Both conserved end residues are part of each CDR3. A D gene is named only where the DNA matches it firmly. Clone sizes are given selectively: once, few, many, or a class where the clone is expanded.

>TRBV4-1|-|TRBJ1-5|TRBD1
CASSQGRGTGQPQHF
TGCGCCAGCAGCCAAGGCCGCGGGACAGGACAGCCCCAGCATTTT
>TRBV5-1|-|TRBJ1-3|TRBD1
CASRWDSSGNTIYF
TGCGCCAGCAGATGGGACAGCTCTGGAAACACCATATATTTT
>TRBV6-1|-|TRBJ1-2|-
CASSERQGLGYGYTF
TGTGCCAGCAGTGAACGTCAGGGTCTGGGGTATGGCTACACCTTC
>TRBV7-9|-|TRBJ2-1|-
CASSLEGLNEQFF
TGTGCCAGCAGCTTAGAGGGTCTTAATGAGCAGTTCTTC
>TRBV7-8|-|TRBJ2-7|TRBD2
CASSPVASGTSSYEQYF
TGTGCCAGCAGCCCAGTGGCTAGCGGGACGAGCTCCTACGAGCAGTACTTC
>TRBV19|-|TRBJ1-2|-
CASSTTGTVLSGYTF
TGTGCCAGTAGTACAACCGGGACGGTGTTGTCAGGCTACACCTTC
>TRBV2|few|TRBJ1-5|-
CASRAHRGASNQPQHF
TGTGCCAGCAGGGCTCATAGGGGAGCTAGCAATCAGCCCCAGCATTTT
>TRBV29-1|-|TRBJ2-1|-
CSGNKESSYNEQFF
TGCAGCGGTAACAAGGAGAGCTCCTACAATGAGCAGTTCTTC
>TRBV27|-|TRBJ1-4|TRBD1
CASSLYVGQGMGKLFF
TGTGCCAGCAGTTTATATGTGGGACAGGGAATGGGAAAACTGTTTTTT
>TRBV5-1|-|TRBJ2-1|-
CASSSRTDTYNEQFF
TGCGCCAGCAGCTCCCGGACAGATACCTACAATGAGCAGTTCTTC
>TRBV15|-|TRBJ2-2|-
CATSRDYPTRGTGELFF
TGTGCCACCAGCAGAGATTACCCGACTAGGGGCACCGGGGAGCTGTTTTTT
>TRBV29-1|-|TRBJ2-2|-
CSVGGFTGELFF
TGCAGCGTTGGAGGGTTCACCGGGGAGCTGTTTTTT
>TRBV5-1|-|TRBJ2-1|TRBD2
CASSLSGSINNEQFF
TGCGCCAGCAGCTTGAGCGGGAGCATCAACAATGAGCAGTTCTTC
>TRBV19|few|TRBJ1-2|-
CASSIGGGYGYTF
TGTGCCAGTAGTATAGGCGGGGGCTATGGCTACACCTTC
>TRBV28|-|TRBJ2-3|TRBD2
CASSNGGAGGADTQYF
TGTGCCAGCTCAAACGGCGGAGCGGGAGGGGCAGATACGCAGTATTTT
>TRBV9|-|TRBJ2-2|-
CASSAAGARGNAGELFF
TGTGCCAGCAGCGCCGCCGGGGCCAGGGGTAATGCCGGGGAGCTGTTTTTT
>TRBV7-6|-|TRBJ2-5|-
CASSLIRQETQYF
TGTGCCAGCAGCTTAATACGGCAAGAGACCCAGTACTTC
>TRBV7-2|-|TRBJ2-3|TRBD2
CASSLERGGRSF
TGTGCCAGCAGCTTAGAGCGCGGGGGAAGGAGTTTT
>TRBV9|once|TRBJ2-3|TRBD2
CASSVGGTSGNTQYF
TGTGCCAGCAGCGTAGGGGGGACTAGCGGTAATACGCAGTATTTT
>TRBV5-1|-|TRBJ1-3|-
CASSTAGGRKGSGNTIYF
TGCGCCAGCAGCACAGCAGGCGGCCGCAAGGGCTCTGGAAACACCATATATTTT
>TRBV7-2|-|TRBJ2-3|-
CASSLADTQYF
TGTGCCAGCAGCTTAGCAGATACGCAGTATTTT
>TRBV18|-|TRBJ2-2|-
CASSPQTGELFF
TGTGCCAGCTCACCCCAGACGGGGGAGCTGTTTTTT
>TRBV13|-|TRBJ1-1|-
CASSKTGNTEAFF
TGTGCCAGCAGCAAGACAGGGAACACTGAAGCTTTCTTT
>TRBV4-2|-|TRBJ2-6|-
CASSRDFGRGRGANVLTF
TGTGCCAGCAGCCGAGACTTCGGGAGGGGGCGCGGGGCCAACGTCCTGACTTTC
>TRBV14|-|TRBJ2-3|-
CASSQVGLGDRADTQYF
TGTGCCAGCAGCCAAGTGGGGTTAGGGGATCGTGCAGATACGCAGTATTTT
>TRBV6-5|-|TRBJ2-7|-
CASSYSSLREQYF
TGTGCCAGCAGTTACTCGTCCCTCCGCGAGCAGTACTTC
>TRBV10-3|-|TRBJ2-3|-
CAIREGYADTQYF
TGTGCCATCAGGGAGGGCTACGCAGATACGCAGTATTTT
>TRBV10-3|-|TRBJ2-6|-
CAISESGGSGANVLTF
TGTGCCATCAGTGAGTCGGGGGGCTCTGGGGCCAACGTCCTGACTTTC
>TRBV5-1|-|TRBJ2-7|TRBD2
CASSLGLAGQYEQYF
TGCGCCAGCAGCTTGGGACTAGCGGGACAATACGAGCAGTACTTC
>TRBV28|-|TRBJ1-5|TRBD1
CASSYHRGRNSNQPQHF
TGTGCCAGCAGTTACCACAGGGGGCGAAATAGCAATCAGCCCCAGCATTTT
>TRBV7-2|-|TRBJ2-2|-
CASSFKTNTGELFF
TGTGCCAGCAGCTTCAAGACGAACACCGGGGAGCTGTTTTTT
>TRBV7-8|large|TRBJ1-1|-
CASSLARGPTSNTEAFF
TGTGCCAGCAGCTTAGCGAGGGGCCCAACCTCGAACACTGAAGCTTTCTTT
>TRBV2|few|TRBJ1-2|-
CASSESQANEGYTF
TGTGCCAGCAGTGAGTCCCAGGCCAACGAGGGCTACACCTTC
>TRBV7-9|-|TRBJ1-1|TRBD1
CASSLAGTGEAFF
TGTGCCAGCAGCTTAGCCGGGACAGGGGAAGCTTTCTTT
>TRBV4-1|-|TRBJ1-1|-
CASSQEGRVNTEAFF
TGCGCCAGCAGCCAAGAAGGGCGGGTGAACACTGAAGCTTTCTTT
>TRBV7-2|-|TRBJ2-2|-
CASSRDNLNTGELFF
TGTGCCAGCAGCCGGGACAACCTGAACACCGGGGAGCTGTTTTTT
>TRBV5-4|few|TRBJ2-3|-
CASSLDQGSTDTQYF
TGTGCCAGCAGCTTGGATCAGGGAAGCACAGATACGCAGTATTTT
>TRBV6-1|-|TRBJ2-3|TRBD2
CASSEPPGGTDTQYF
TGTGCCAGCAGTGAACCGCCGGGGGGTACAGATACGCAGTATTTT
>TRBV28|-|TRBJ1-1|-
CAVGALEAFF
TGTGCCGTCGGGGCTCTTGAAGCTTTCTTT
>TRBV5-4|-|TRBJ2-5|-
CASSLVPVAGQETQYF
TGTGCCAGCAGCTTGGTACCAGTAGCAGGACAAGAGACCCAGTACTTC
>TRBV5-6|-|TRBJ1-1|-
CASSLGSPNTEAFF
TGTGCCAGCAGCTTGGGCAGCCCGAACACTGAAGCTTTCTTT
>TRBV9|-|TRBJ2-1|TRBD2
CASSPSGSSNEQFF
TGTGCCAGCAGCCCTAGCGGGAGCTCCAATGAGCAGTTCTTC
>TRBV5-4|-|TRBJ2-3|TRBD2
CASSPGLAGGTDTQYF
TGTGCCAGCAGCCCGGGACTAGCGGGAGGGACAGATACGCAGTATTTT
>TRBV27|-|TRBJ2-7|-
CASSSTGPGPSPTYEQYF
TGTGCCAGCAGTTCCACAGGCCCGGGTCCTTCCCCAACCTACGAGCAGTACTTC
>TRBV10-2|few|TRBJ2-1|-
CASSLLARIYGEQFF
TGCGCCAGCAGTCTTCTAGCTAGAATCTATGGTGAGCAGTTCTTC
>TRBV28|-|TRBJ2-5|-
CASSFGTLVKTQYF
TGTGCCAGCAGTTTCGGGACTTTGGTGAAGACCCAGTACTTC
>TRBV19|-|TRBJ1-1|-
CASETGLSTEAFF
TGTGCCAGTGAAACAGGGCTAAGCACTGAAGCTTTCTTT
>TRBV28|-|TRBJ2-5|-
CASTLRGWETQYF
TGTGCCAGCACTCTAAGGGGCTGGGAGACCCAGTACTTC
>TRBV7-3|-|TRBJ2-2|TRBD1
CASSLNRDRAGSGELFF
TGTGCCAGCAGCTTAAACAGGGACAGGGCGGGTTCCGGGGAGCTGTTTTTT
>TRBV7-9|-|TRBJ2-7|-
CASSSETNPIPYEQYF
TGTGCCAGCAGTTCGGAGACTAACCCTATCCCGTACGAGCAGTACTTC
>TRBV29-1|-|TRBJ1-2|TRBD1
CSVENPGQAPMGYTF
TGCAGCGTTGAAAACCCGGGACAGGCCCCGATGGGCTACACCTTC
>TRBV30|-|TRBJ2-1|TRBD1
CACDRGTYNEQFF
TGTGCCTGCGACAGGGGTACCTACAATGAGCAGTTCTTC
>TRBV5-8|once|TRBJ2-2|-
CAGDVGGRTGELFF
TGTGCCGGTGACGTGGGAGGAAGGACCGGGGAGCTGTTTTTT
>TRBV28|-|TRBJ2-7|-
CASTRGLYEQYF
TGTGCCAGCACCCGGGGACTCTACGAGCAGTACTTC
>TRBV19|-|TRBJ2-5|-
CASSALLDGQETQYF
TGTGCCAGTAGTGCTCTCCTGGACGGCCAAGAGACCCAGTACTTC